These 24 T cell receptor beta chains were sequenced from one sample in a study of T cells in Graves' hyperthyroidism and ophthalmopathy. RNA transcripts were the template for amplifying TCR beta CDR3 regions. The HTBI primer set was used in a first-round RT-PCR of the TCR CDR3. TCRdb used MiXCR to reprocess the multiplex PCR reads, holding one entry per CDR3 protein. The table lists hundreds of thousands of distinct CDR3 sequences, roughly 19% of them singletons. The sample was blood. The origin of the receptors is a man aged 45-60 years with Graves' ophthalmopathy.

This chain joins TRBV6-1 and TRBJ2-2, with a possible D match to TRBD2 (6 bases). The germline CDR1 and CDR2 sequences are MNHNS and SASEGT. The CDR3 extends over 14 amino acids. V shed 10 bases and J shed 2 bases, with 14 bases lying between them. The CDR3 DNA is TGTGCCACCTTCCGGGACTTCAACACCGGGGAGCTGTTTTTT. Translation gives CATFRDFNTGELFF.

The chain couples TRBV6-5 to TRBJ2-7; possible D gene TRBD2, 6 bases. Germline lookup yields CDR1 MNHEY and CDR2 SVGAGI. Trimming cost V 0 bases and J 3 bases, with 9 bases left between them. This CDR3 is 14 amino acids long. CDR3 amino acids: CASSYSGTLYEQYF. DNA for the CDR3: TGTGCCAGCAGTTACTCAGGGACTCTCTACGAGCAGTACTTC.

This clonotype was seen many times. The V call is TRBV6-2 or TRBV6-3, the J call TRBJ2-7, with 14 bases identical to TRBD2. V gave up 6 bases and J gave up 6 bases; unmatched junction bases: 1. Germline values: CDR1 MNHEY, CDR2 SVGEGT. The CDR3 runs 13 residues. The CDR3, as DNA: TGTGCCAGCAGGACTAGCGGGAGGGCCGAGCAGTACTTC. Translation gives CASRTSGRAEQYF.

The genes are TRBV28 and TRBJ2-1; 9 positions match TRBD1. V lost 6 bases, J lost 6 bases, and 9 bases stayed unmatched. This CDR3 region has 15 residues. In germline, CDR1 is MDHEN, CDR2 SYDVKM. The CDR3 sequence: CASSILGTGSNEQFF. In DNA, the CDR3 is TGTGCCAGCAGCATCCTCGGGACAGGGTCCAATGAGCAGTTCTTC.

This clonotype was detected many times. The CDR3 is CASSFPGTFEQYF. In nucleotides, the CDR3 is TGTGCCAGCAGCTTTCCAGGGACGTTCGAGCAGTACTTC. The chain couples TRBV7-2 to TRBJ2-7; D is possibly TRBD1 or TRBD2 (5 bases each). This CDR3 region has 13 residues. Trimming took 3 bases from V and 6 from J, leaving 12 bases between them. Germline V gene data show CDR1 as SGHTA and CDR2 as FQGNSA.

This clonotype has at least ten counts. DNA for the CDR3: TGTGCCTGGAGCCCACCGGGGTTTTTAGGATACGAGCAGTACTTC. It yields the protein CAWSPPGFLGYEQYF. The rearrangement links TRBV30 to TRBJ2-7; tentative D call: TRBD2 (5 bases). V lost 3 bases, J lost 4 bases, and 19 bases lay in between. In germline, CDR1 is GTSNPN, CDR2 SVGIG (reference sequence). This CDR3 is built from 15 residues.

This clonotype was observed a few times. The rearrangement joins TRBV24-1 to TRBJ2-7; TRBD1 aligns across 9 bases. This CDR3 region has 14 residues. After removal of 7 bases from V and 3 bases from J, the junction contained 6 bases not matched to a gene. Germline CDR1 is KGHDR and CDR2 is SFDVKD. This CDR3 reads CATRVGTGFYEQYF. The CDR3 bases are TGTGCCACCAGGGTCGGGACAGGGTTCTACGAGCAGTACTTC.

This clonotype has ten or more counts. This sequence joins TRBV3-1 and TRBJ1-4, with a tentative D call TRBD1 (6 bases). Trimming took 4 bases from V and 7 from J, leaving 16 bases between them. This CDR3 has 15 residues. Germline V CDR1 and CDR2: LGHDT, YNNKEL (reference sequence). Written as DNA, the CDR3 is TGTGCCAGCAGCCCCCGGTCACAGGGAGGTGAAAAACTGTTTTTT. This codes for CASSPRSQGGEKLFF.

This clonotype has at least ten counts. The V gene is TRBV7-9, the J gene TRBJ2-7; the match to TRBD2 covers 10 bases. CDR1 is SEHNR and CDR2 is FQNEAQ in the germline V gene (reference sequence). V gave up 2 bases and J gave up 6 bases; unmatched junction bases: 4. The CDR3 covers 14 residues. For the CDR3, the DNA is TGTGCCAGCAGCTTAACGCTAGCGGGAGTCGAGCAGTACTTC. As protein: CASSLTLAGVEQYF.

This clonotype appeared once. The chain has TRBV6-1 and TRBJ2-7, with 10 bases lining up with TRBD2. J was trimmed by 8 bases and V by 6 bases; bases with no gene match: 13. The V gene's germline CDR1 is MNHNS and CDR2 SASEGT. The CDR3 contains 15 residues. The CDR3 nucleotides read TGTGCCAGCAGCCCCCCGAGCGGGAGGGCCCTCAAGCAGTACTTC. This translates into CASSPPSGRALKQYF.

This clonotype has ten or more counts. This chain connects TRBV7-3 to TRBJ2-1; D uncertain. CDR3 length: 14 amino acids. Germline CDR1 reads SGHTA; CDR2 reads FQGTGA. V shed 0 bases and J shed 7 bases, with 10 bases lying between them. CDR3: CASSLTADRNEQFF. The CDR3 DNA is TGTGCCAGCAGCTTAACGGCGGATCGAAATGAGCAGTTCTTC.

The rearrangement links TRBV3-1 to TRBJ2-2; 14 bases match TRBD2. This CDR3 has 19 residues. V lost 0 bases, J lost 2 bases, and 5 bases stayed unmatched. The germline V gene encodes CDR1 LGHDT and CDR2 YNNKEL (reference sequence). The CDR3 DNA is TGTGCCAGCAGCCAAGATACGGGACTAGCGGGAGATAACACCGGGGAGCTGTTTTTT. It specifies CASSQDTGLAGDNTGELFF.

A single count supports this clonotype. For the CDR3, the DNA is TGTGCCAGCAGAGGGCTTGCAGGCACCGGGACAGGGGGCTTTAACTATGGCTACACCTTC. Translated, it gives CASRGLAGTGTGGFNYGYTF. V is TRBV25-1 and J is TRBJ1-2; 12 bases fit TRBD1. The CDR3 loop spans 20 amino acids. The J segment lost 1 base and the V segment lost 6 bases, leaving 18 bases of the junction unmatched. From germline, CDR1 is MGHDK and CDR2 SYGVNS.

CDR3 in amino acids: CASSSTLGETQYF. The CDR3 region has the DNA TGTGCCAGCAGCTCCACCCTAGGGGAGACCCAGTACTTC. The chain is built from TRBV9 and TRBJ2-5; D ambiguous. Between the trimmed V and J ends, which lost 4 bases and 5 bases, there was a span of 12 bases. In germline, CDR1 is SGDLS, CDR2 YYNGEE. The CDR3 is 13 amino acids.

CDR3 DNA sequence: TGTGCCAGCAGTTTATATTCCCCCGGGACGTGGAGCTCCTACGAGCAGTACTTC. This gives the protein CASSLYSPGTWSSYEQYF. The chain links TRBV27 to TRBJ2-7; either TRBD1 or TRBD2 may supply D (5 bases each). Germline V CDR1 and CDR2: MNHEY, SMNVEV (reference sequence). This CDR3 has 18 amino acids. Deletions cut 1 base from V and 0 bases from J, with 19 bases between.

Many counts were recorded for this clonotype. V and J are TRBV20-1 and TRBJ2-1; D not certain. The ends were cut back, 7 bases at V and 3 bases at J, with 16 bases in the middle. The germline V gene encodes CDR1 DFQATT and CDR2 SNEGSKA (reference sequence). The CDR3 runs to 14 residues. The CDR3 DNA follows: TGCAGTGTCCGAGAGGAAGTTTTCTACAATGAGCAGTTCTTC. Translating gives CSVREEVFYNEQFF.

This clonotype occurred a few times. V is TRBV10-3 and J is TRBJ2-7; D may be TRBD1 or TRBD2 (6 bases each). V lost 4 bases and J 2 bases, leaving 12 bases between the germline ends. Germline CDR1 reads ENHRY; CDR2 reads SYGVKD. This CDR3 has 14 residues. CDR3 in DNA: TGTGCCATCAGTGGCACGGGGGCGGCCTACGAGCAGTACTTC. Amino acid sequence: CAISGTGAAYEQYF.

This clonotype has at least ten counts. The chain employs TRBV5-1 and TRBJ2-1, with a tentative D call TRBD1 (6 bases). Trimming took 6 bases from V and 0 from J, leaving 10 bases between them. The CDR3 runs 14 residues. The germline V gene has CDR1 SGHRS and CDR2 YFSETQ. CDR3 nucleotides: TGCGCCAGCATGACAGGCAGCTCCTACAATGAGCAGTTCTTC. The encoded protein is CASMTGSSYNEQFF.

This clonotype was detected a few times. The J gene is TRBJ2-2, the V gene TRBV13; no clear D gene. CDR1 PRHDT and CDR2 FYEKMQ come from the germline V gene (reference sequence). The ends were cut back, 2 bases at V and 5 bases at J, with 9 bases in the middle. The CDR3 sequence is 14 residues long. The CDR3 DNA follows: TGTGCCAGCAGCTTATGGATATCGACCGGGGAGCTGTTTTTT. Its protein is CASSLWISTGELFF.

This chain uses TRBV13 with TRBJ1-1, with D possibly TRBD1 on 5 matching bases. The CDR3 spans 11 residues. Germline assignment: CDR1 PRHDT and CDR2 FYEKMQ (reference sequence). Deletions cut 6 bases from V and 7 bases from J, with 9 bases between. CDR3 in amino acids: CASRRRGEAFF. In DNA form, the CDR3 reads TGTGCCAGCAGACGAAGGGGTGAAGCTTTCTTT.

The V gene is TRBV5-4, the J gene TRBJ2-3; D may be TRBD2 (6 bases). The germline V gene encodes CDR1 SGHNT and CDR2 YYREEE (reference sequence). V lost 4 bases, J lost 0 bases, and 9 bases lay in between. The CDR3 covers 14 residues. The CDR3 loop is CASSGGTSTDTQYF. CDR3 coding DNA: TGTGCCAGCAGCGGGGGGACTAGCACAGATACGCAGTATTTT. Full variable domain (rest looked up from reference TRBV5-4 and TRBJ2-3): ETGVTQSPTHLIKTRGQQVTLRCSSQSGHNTVSWYQQALGQGPQFIFQYYREEENGRGNFPPRFSGLQFPNYSSELNVNALELDDSALYLCASSGGTSTDTQYFGPGTRLTVL.

In this sample, this clonotype turned up many times. The genes are TRBV11-3 and TRBJ2-1, with D perhaps being TRBD1 or TRBD2 (6 bases each). Trimming pared 0 bases from V and 9 bases from J, leaving 15 bases between. From germline, CDR1 is SGHNT and CDR2 YENEEA. This CDR3 is built from 15 residues. CDR3 sequence reads: CASSLDIGGDSEQFF. The DNA for the CDR3 is TGTGCCAGCAGCTTAGATATCGGGGGCGATTCTGAGCAGTTCTTC.

This clonotype was seen ten or more times. This chain uses TRBV2 with TRBJ1-4; D call uncertain. Germline V gives CDR1 SNHLY, CDR2 FYNNEI. V was pared by 0 bases and J by 10 bases, with 15 bases between. The CDR3 contains 15 residues. In DNA, the CDR3 is TGTGCCAGCAGTGAAGCGGGAGTCCCAGAAGGAAAACTGTTTTTT. Translation: CASSEAGVPEGKLFF.

The rearrangement links TRBV19 to TRBJ1-1, with D uncertain. Germline V gene data show CDR1 as LNHDA and CDR2 as SQIVND (reference sequence). Trimming cost V 5 bases and J 4 bases, with 14 bases left between them. The CDR3 extends over 14 amino acids. CDR3 sequence: CASSPVSAPTEAFF. The CDR3 DNA reads as TGTGCCAGTAGTCCGGTAAGCGCACCCACTGAAGCTTTCTTT. Filled out from reference TRBV19 and TRBJ1-1, the complete variable domain reads DGGITQSPKYLFRKEGQNVTLSCEQNLNHDAMYWYRQDPGQGLRLIYYSQIVNDFQKGDIAEGYSVSREKKESFPLTVTSAQKNPTAFYLCASSPVSAPTEAFFGQGTRLTVV.